The rows below give T cell receptor beta chains drawn from one sample of a study of T cells after yellow fever vaccination. TCRdb re-analysed the 5' RACE reads in MiXCR, keeping a single row per CDR3 protein. The data contain a few hundred thousand distinct CDR3 sequences, around 17% of them singletons. Sample: PBMCs, taken roughly 5 days after the first yellow fever vaccination. The receptors were sampled from a man between 18 and 35 years old who received the YFV17D yellow fever vaccine. Each CDR3 is given with its conserved first and last residue. D genes are given only for firm matches. Clone sizes are given selectively: once, few, many, or a class where the clone is expanded.

abundance	v_gene	d_gene	j_gene	CDR3nt	CDR3aa
few	TRBV4-1	-	TRBJ1-6	TGCGCCAGCAGCCAAGAGACCGGTCGTTCCAATTCACCCCTCCACTTT	CASSQETGRSNSPLHF
few	TRBV6-5	-	TRBJ1-3	TGTGCCAGCAGTTACTCGAATGGAAACACCATATATTTT	CASSYSNGNTIYF
-	TRBV4-3	-	TRBJ2-3	TGCGCCAGCAGCCAAGATGTCACAGATACGCAGTATTTT	CASSQDVTDTQYF
-	TRBV7-9	-	TRBJ2-1	TGTGCCAGCAGCTTAGCTTTAGGAAGGCAGTTCTTC	CASSLALGRQFF
few	TRBV20-1	-	TRBJ2-3	TGCAGTGCTCCCTACACGAGTTGGGGGTTTGCTGATACGCAGTATTTT	CSAPYTSWGFADTQYF
-	TRBV12-3/TRBV12-4	TRBD2	TRBJ2-4	TGTGCCAGCAGTTTTTCGGGGGGTGGGAACATTCAGTACTTC	CASSFSGGGNIQYF
many	TRBV5-1	TRBD1	TRBJ2-7	TGCGCCAGCAGCTTGGTCCGGGACAGGGGTACATACGAGCAGTACTTC	CASSLVRDRGTYEQYF
-	TRBV5-1	TRBD1	TRBJ2-5	TGCGCCAGCAGCTTGTTGGGACAGGGTTTAGGAGAGACCCAGTACTTC	CASSLLGQGLGETQYF
few	TRBV4-2	TRBD1	TRBJ1-5	TGTGCCAGCAGCCCACAGGGGATTAGCAATCAGCCCCAGCATTTT	CASSPQGISNQPQHF
-	TRBV5-4	-	TRBJ1-2	TGTGCCAGCAGCTTGAAGGGATTCCGAGGCTACACCTTC	CASSLKGFRGYTF
few	TRBV18	-	TRBJ1-5	TGTGCCAGCTCTCCTGCTCAGGATCAGCCCCAGCATTTT	CASSPAQDQPQHF
-	TRBV6-1	TRBD2	TRBJ2-1	TGTGCCAGCAGGTCCCTAGCGGGGACGTTTGAGCAGTTCTTC	CASRSLAGTFEQFF
few	TRBV5-6	-	TRBJ1-2	TGTGCCAGCAGCTTGATTTCTTGGGGGCCGACAAACAACTATGGCTACACCTTC	CASSLISWGPTNNYGYTF
few	TRBV19	-	TRBJ2-1	TGTGCCAGTAGTCCCGGGCCTTCTCAGTTCTTC	CASSPGPSQFF
-	TRBV5-4	TRBD2	TRBJ2-3	TGTGCCAGCAGCCTGGAGCGGGGCGGGGGCACAGATACGCAGTATTTT	CASSLERGGGTDTQYF
-	TRBV4-3	-	TRBJ2-5	TGCGCCAGCAGCCAAGATTGGGGCGCAGCTGTCGAGACCCAGTACTTC	CASSQDWGAAVETQYF
few	TRBV6-5	-	TRBJ1-5	TGTGCCAGCAGTTACTCATCCTATAGCAATCAGCCCCAGCATTTT	CASSYSSYSNQPQHF
many	TRBV4-2	-	TRBJ2-5	TGTGCCAGCAGCCAGCTTAGTGAGACCCAGTACTTC	CASSQLSETQYF
-	TRBV4-1	-	TRBJ1-5	TGCGCCAGCAGCCAAGAGAACAGGGCAAGTCAGCCCCAGCATTTT	CASSQENRASQPQHF
few	TRBV10-3	-	TRBJ1-2	TGTGCCATCAGTGAGTCGATACAGGTGATAGACTATGGCTACACCTTC	CAISESIQVIDYGYTF
few	TRBV11-2	-	TRBJ2-1	TGTGCCAGCAGCTTCGGTGTCCTGGGGAGGACGGATGAGCAGTTCTTC	CASSFGVLGRTDEQFF
-	TRBV7-9	-	TRBJ2-2	TGTGCCAGCAGCTCGACAGTTTATCGAACCGGGGAGCTGTTTTTT	CASSSTVYRTGELFF
few	TRBV9	-	TRBJ1-2	TGTGCCAGCAGCGGGGCGGCTGGGGGAGGGATTAACTATGGCTACACCTTC	CASSGAAGGGINYGYTF
-	TRBV2	TRBD1	TRBJ1-3	TGTACCTGCAGACCTGTCTACAGGGGGCTGAGCTCTGGAAACACCATATATTTT	CTCRPVYRGLSSGNTIYF
many	TRBV11-2	TRBD2	TRBJ2-3	TGTGCCAGCAGCTTTCGGGGACTAGCTGGGTGGGCCAACCCAGATACGCAGTATTTT	CASSFRGLAGWANPDTQYF
once	TRBV20-1	TRBD1	TRBJ1-1	TGCAGTGCTAGTAGCAGGGGGACTGAAGCTTTCTTT	CSASSRGTEAFF
-	TRBV5-6	-	TRBJ2-7	TGTGCCAGCAGCTGGCCGGAATCCTACGAGCAGTACTTC	CASSWPESYEQYF
-	TRBV10-3	TRBD2	TRBJ2-5	TGTGCCTTCAGTGGGACTACGTACCAAGAGACCCAGTACTTC	CAFSGTTYQETQYF
many	TRBV4-1	TRBD2	TRBJ2-5	TGCGCCAGCAGCCTTCCGGGGGGCCAAGAGACCCAGTACTTC	CASSLPGGQETQYF
few	TRBV14	-	TRBJ1-1	TGTGCCAGCAGCCAACATTCAGGGGCGGCAGCTTTCTTT	CASSQHSGAAAFF
-	TRBV9	-	TRBJ2-7	TGTGCCAGCAGCGTTCTTTCCTACGAGCAGTACTTC	CASSVLSYEQYF
few	TRBV27	-	TRBJ2-3	TGTGCCAGCAGTTTACGGACTGCCCCAGGGTTCACAGATACGCAGTATTTT	CASSLRTAPGFTDTQYF
few	TRBV7-2	-	TRBJ2-3	TGTGCCAGCAGCTTAGCCCCGGGGGTAAGCACAGATACGCAGTATTTT	CASSLAPGVSTDTQYF
many	TRBV7-2	TRBD1	TRBJ1-5	TGTGCCAGCAGCTTCTCCGGGACAGGGGGCAATCAGCCCCAGCATTTT	CASSFSGTGGNQPQHF
few	TRBV5-1	-	TRBJ1-1	TGCGCCAGCAGCTTGGCCGGGGGATTGAACACTGAAGCTTTCTTT	CASSLAGGLNTEAFF
-	TRBV4-3	-	TRBJ1-6	TGCGCCAGCAGCCAAGATCACTCCGACTATAATTCACCCCTCCACTTT	CASSQDHSDYNSPLHF
-	TRBV4-2	-	TRBJ2-6	TGTGCCAGCAGCCAAGCCGGGGGTGGGGCTGGGGCCAACGTCCTGACTTTC	CASSQAGGGAGANVLTF
few	TRBV7-6	-	TRBJ2-3	TGTGCCAGCAGCTTAGCGGCCGTCCGCCCAATCACAGATACGCAGTATTTT	CASSLAAVRPITDTQYF
-	TRBV12-3/TRBV12-4	-	TRBJ2-3	TGTGCCAGCAGTTGGGATGGGGGCCGGGGTGAAGATACGCAGTATTTT	CASSWDGGRGEDTQYF
-	TRBV19	-	TRBJ2-5	TGTGCCAGTAAGGACAGCTCTCAAGAGACCCAGTACTTC	CASKDSSQETQYF
few	TRBV7-3	-	TRBJ2-5	TGTGCCAGCAGCCCCGAAACGGGAGAGACCCAGTACTTC	CASSPETGETQYF
few	TRBV4-2	-	TRBJ1-2	TGTGCCAGCAGCCAAGAAAGGGGTTTAGGGGGCTACACCTTC	CASSQERGLGGYTF
-	TRBV9	TRBD2	TRBJ2-5	TGTGCCAGCAGCCCGTGGGGGGGAGAGACCCAGTACTTC	CASSPWGGETQYF
few	TRBV11-1	TRBD1	TRBJ2-4	TGTGCCAGCAGCTCCGGACAGGGGTTGACCAAAAACATTCAGTACTTC	CASSSGQGLTKNIQYF
few	TRBV4-3	-	TRBJ1-1	TGCGCCAGCAGCCAAGAAAATACTGCAGGGTCAGCTTTCTTT	CASSQENTAGSAFF
-	TRBV4-1	-	TRBJ2-2	TGCGCCAGCAGCCAAGCGAGGGGAACCGGGGAGCTGTTTTTT	CASSQARGTGELFF
-	TRBV11-2	TRBD1	TRBJ1-2	TGTGCCAGCAGCCTAGGGTACAGGGGTGGCTACACCTTC	CASSLGYRGGYTF
-	TRBV7-9	-	TRBJ2-4	TGTGCCAGCAGCTTAGAGGGCGCTAGCTCCGCCAAAAACATTCAGTACTTC	CASSLEGASSAKNIQYF
few	TRBV4-3	-	TRBJ2-5	TGCGCCAGCAGCCAAGATTACTCCAGGGGTCGCGAGACCCAGTACTTC	CASSQDYSRGRETQYF
-	TRBV7-3	-	TRBJ2-4	TGTGCCAGCAGCTTAACGGGGGGGGGCGGAAACATTCAGTACTTC	CASSLTGGGGNIQYF
-	TRBV20-1	TRBD2	TRBJ2-3	TGCTGTGCTAGAGTAATGCTAGCGGGGACCACAGATACGCAGTATTTT	CCARVMLAGTTDTQYF
few	TRBV20-1	-	TRBJ1-3	TGCAGACCCTACCCGAGGGGGGAGACTGGAAACACCATATATTTT	CRPYPRGETGNTIYF